This entry lists 29 T cell receptor beta chains sequenced from one sample in a study of memory CD4+ T cells and cytomegalovirus serostatus. The table came from immunoSEQ multiplex PCR; TCRdb's copy has only in-frame clones and leaves some out. Of tens of thousands of clones listed, 70% to 80% are singletons. Single viable CD3+CD4+CD8-CD45RO+ cells were sorted as the memory CD4+ T cells. The sample was memory CD4+ T cells from blood. The receptors derive from an adult in good health and CMV-seronegative.

This clone came up a few times. The V and J genes are TRBV4-1 and TRBJ1-1, with D possibly matching TRBD1 (5 bases). The CDR3 covers 14 residues. Germline CDR1 reads MGHRA; CDR2 reads YSYEKL. V shed 1 base and J shed 7 bases, with 13 bases lying between them. The CDR3 loop is CASSQVQDLDEAFF. DNA for the CDR3: TGCGCCAGCAGCCAAGTACAGGATCTTGATGAAGCTTTCTTT.

V usage is TRBV7-9 and J usage is TRBJ2-3, with D hard to call. There are 14 residues in the CDR3. Trimming shortened V by 3 bases and J by 2 bases, and 9 bases separated the two germline ends. Germline lookup yields CDR1 SEHNR and CDR2 FQNEAQ (reference sequence). The chain's CDR3 is CASSLSSSTDTQYF. In DNA, the CDR3 is TGTGCCAGCAGCTTGAGCTCTTCCACAGATACGCAGTATTTT.

The J gene is TRBJ1-1, the V gene TRBV5-6; the D gene is possibly TRBD1 (6 bases). CDR3 length: 14 amino acids. Germline V CDR1 and CDR2: SGHDT, YYEEEE. Here the CDR3 reads CATTSRGARTEAFF. As DNA, the CDR3 is TGTGCTACGACCTCGAGGGGGGCAAGGACTGAAGCTTTCTTT.

The gene calls are TRBV10-1 and TRBJ2-3; TRBD2 matches at 10 bases. J lost 6 bases, V lost 5 bases, and 2 bases had no gene match. This CDR3 has 13 residues. From germline, CDR1 is WNHNN and CDR2 SYGVQD (reference sequence). The CDR3 coding sequence is TGCGCCAGCAGTCCTAGCGGGAGCGATACGCAGTATTTT. Translating gives CASSPSGSDTQYF.

Only one count was recorded for this clone. V and J are TRBV5-1 and TRBJ1-3; 9 nucleotides match TRBD1. CDR3 length equals 19 residues. The germline gives CDR1 SGHRS, CDR2 YFSETQ. The junction had 10 bases not matched to a gene; V was cut back by 0 bases and J by 0 bases. The CDR3 region has the DNA TGCGCCAGCAGCTTGGATCGGACAGGGGAATCGGTCTCTGGAAACACCATATATTTT. It codes for CASSLDRTGESVSGNTIYF.

The J gene is TRBJ2-5, the V gene TRBV30; D is unclear. There are 12 residues in the CDR3. Germline V gene data show CDR1 as GTSNPN and CDR2 as SVGIG (reference sequence). V lost 2 bases, J lost 1 base, and 5 bases lay in between. The CDR3 reads CAWSRAQETQYF. CDR3 nucleotides: TGTGCCTGGAGTCGGGCCCAAGAGACCCAGTACTTC.

This clone is a singleton in its sample. The chain has TRBV14 and TRBJ2-1; a weak D match, TRBD1 (5 bases). CDR1 SGHDN and CDR2 FVKESK come from the germline V gene. V gave up 4 bases and J gave up 9 bases, with 10 bases separating them. The CDR3 runs to 12 residues. The CDR3 DNA sequence: TGTGCCAGCAGCCGACAGCTCGGTGAGCAGTTCTTC. Amino acid sequence: CASSRQLGEQFF.

The rearrangement uses TRBV5-1 and TRBJ2-1; 15 bases are shared with TRBD2. The CDR3 spans 18 residues. The J segment lost 6 bases and the V segment lost 5 bases, leaving 12 bases of the junction unmatched. The germline V gene has CDR1 SGHRS and CDR2 YFSETQ. CDR3 protein: CASSHISPGLAGGNEQFF. The CDR3 nucleotides are TGCGCCAGCAGTCATATCAGCCCGGGACTAGCGGGAGGCAATGAGCAGTTCTTC.

The genes are TRBV7-3 and TRBJ2-7; either TRBD1 or TRBD2 may fit D (5 bases each). The CDR3 totals 12 residues. Germline V gene data show CDR1 as SGHTA and CDR2 as FQGTGA. Between the trimmed V and J ends, which lost 0 bases and 5 bases, there was a span of 5 bases. CDR3 sequence reads: CASSLTGHEQYF. The CDR3 DNA reads TGTGCCAGCAGCTTAACGGGACACGAGCAGTACTTC.

This clone turned up a few times. The chain combines TRBV7-7 with TRBJ2-5, with D uncertain. Germline loops: CDR1 SSHAT, CDR2 FNYEAQ (reference sequence). CDR3 size: 13 residues. Trimming cost V 3 bases and J 5 bases, with 10 bases left between them. CDR3 DNA sequence: TGTGCCAGCAGCTTGTGGGTGAGGGAGACCCAGTACTTC. Protein sequence: CASSLWVRETQYF.

The chain links TRBV6-1 to TRBJ2-5; perhaps TRBD2 as D (7 bases). The CDR3 length is 14 residues. Trimming took off 7 bases at V and 4 bases at J, with 16 bases between the two ends. CDR1 MNHNS and CDR2 SASEGT come from the germline V gene. The CDR3 DNA reads TGTGCCAGCACTCCCGGGGGGCGCGGAGAGACCCAGTACTTC. Encoded protein: CASTPGGRGETQYF.

The chain couples TRBV11-2 to TRBJ2-1; TRBD1 is a possible D gene (5 bases). This CDR3 spans 15 amino acids. Germline V gives CDR1 SGHAT, CDR2 FQNNGV. V was shortened by 0 bases and J by 8 bases, with 14 bases between the two germline ends. Here the CDR3 reads CASSLEGDLGDEQFF. CDR3 nucleotide sequence: TGTGCCAGCAGCTTAGAAGGTGATTTAGGGGATGAGCAGTTCTTC.

The chain links TRBV6-1 to TRBJ2-3, with a tentative D call TRBD2 (6 bases). Germline CDR1 and CDR2: MNHNS and SASEGT. Trimming left V 3 bases short and J 2 bases short, with 21 bases between. CDR3 length: 18 amino acids. The CDR3 region is CASSEGRNKRVYTDTQYF. The CDR3 coding sequence is TGTGCCAGCAGTGAGGGCCGTAACAAGCGGGTCTACACAGATACGCAGTATTTT.

V and J are TRBV5-1 and TRBJ2-5; D not certain. The CDR3 has 13 residues. The V end was cut by 1 base, the J end by 2 bases, with 6 bases between. Looked up from germline, CDR1 is SGHRS and CDR2 is YFSETQ. CDR3 sequence: CASSLNGQETQYF. In DNA, the CDR3 is TGCGCCAGCAGCTTGAACGGGCAAGAGACCCAGTACTTC.

As regards this clone: Distinct nucleotide sequences in the sample also encode this CDR3. The J gene is TRBJ2-5, the V gene TRBV19; no definite D call. The CDR3 has 14 residues. With 1 base removed from V and 0 bases from J, the gap between germline ends came to 6 bases. Germline CDR1 and CDR2: LNHDA and SQIVND (reference sequence). CDR3 nucleotides: TGTGCCAGTAGTATAGTGACGGACCAAGAGACCCAGTACTTC. It codes for CASSIVTDQETQYF.

This clone was seen a single time. V and J are TRBV2 and TRBJ1-2; D is unclear. This CDR3 region has 11 residues. The germline CDR1 and CDR2 sequences are SNHLY and FYNNEI. Trimming pared 8 bases from V and 8 bases from J, leaving 12 bases between. The DNA of the CDR3 is TGTGCCAGCTCCCCGGCTGCGGGCTACACCTTC. It yields the protein CASSPAAGYTF. The variable domain in full, completed from reference TRBV2 and TRBJ1-2, reads EPEVTQTPSHQVTQMGQEVILRCVPISNHLYFYWYRQILGQKVEFLVSFYNNEISEKSEIFDDQFSVERPDGSNFTLKIRSTKLEDSAMYFCASSPAAGYTFGSGTRLTVV.

This chain connects TRBV9 to TRBJ2-7, with TRBD1 matching over 9 bases. This CDR3 is 14 amino acids long. V dropped 7 bases and J dropped 3; count of bases not matched to a gene: 8. CDR1 is SGDLS and CDR2 is YYNGEE in the germline V gene. The CDR3 here is CASSRTGEVYEQYF. DNA for the CDR3: TGTGCCAGCTCTAGGACAGGGGAGGTCTACGAGCAGTACTTC.

The chain links TRBV7-2 to TRBJ2-5; the D is unclear. V lost 0 bases to trimming and J lost 7 bases, with 18 bases between them. CDR1 is SGHTA, CDR2 FQGNSA, per germline. The CDR3 spans 16 residues. The CDR3 coding sequence is TGTGCCAGCAGCTTAGCATTCGCGACGGACCCCCGGACCCAGTACTTC. Amino acids: CASSLAFATDPRTQYF.

This chain uses TRBV27 with TRBJ1-1; D is possibly TRBD1 (5 bases). V was pared by 5 bases and J by 6 bases, with 13 bases between. The length of the CDR3 is 13 residues. The V gene's germline CDR1 is MNHEY and CDR2 SMNVEV (reference sequence). Written as DNA, the CDR3 is TGTGCCAGCAGTCCCCGCCGGGGCGCTGAAGCTTTCTTT. It yields the protein CASSPRRGAEAFF.

The chain is built from TRBV5-8 and TRBJ2-1; TRBD2 matches 15 bases. J lost 12 bases, V lost 2 bases, and 3 bases had no gene match. Germline V lookup: CDR1 SGHTS, CDR2 YDEGEE. The CDR3 has 14 amino acids. CDR3 protein: CASSFRTSGRGQFF. In nucleotides, the CDR3 is TGTGCCAGCAGCTTTAGGACTAGCGGGAGGGGGCAGTTCTTC. Together with reference TRBV5-8 and TRBJ2-1, the CDR3 gives the full variable domain: EAGVTQSPTHLIKTRGQQATLRCSPISGHTSVYWYQQALGLGLQFLLWYDEGEERNRGNFPPRFSGRQFPNYSSELNVNALELEDSALYLCASSFRTSGRGQFFGPGTRLTVL.

The rearrangement uses TRBV7-2 and TRBJ1-2, with D unclear. Per the germline V gene, CDR1 is SGHTA and CDR2 is FQGNSA. V gave up 1 base and J gave up 0 bases, with 6 bases separating them. The CDR3 is made up of 14 amino acids. For the CDR3, the DNA is TGTGCCAGCAGCTTAGGTCCTGCTAACTATGGCTACACCTTC. As protein: CASSLGPANYGYTF.

This clone was seen once. The V gene is TRBV7-2, the J gene TRBJ1-1, with a possible D match to TRBD1 (6 bases). This CDR3 spans 16 amino acids. Germline V lookup: CDR1 SGHTA, CDR2 FQGNSA. Trimming left V 2 bases short and J 7 bases short, with 20 bases between. The CDR3 DNA sequence: TGTGCCAGCAGCTTAAGGGGGTCGGGGAGCGGAGGTGAAGCTTTCTTT. Translation: CASSLRGSGSGGEAFF.

The chain couples TRBV7-6 to TRBJ1-1; 10 bases align to TRBD1. Germline CDR1 reads SGHVS; CDR2 reads FNYEAQ. With V trimmed by 5 bases and J by 7 bases, 7 bases remained unmatched. The length of the CDR3 is 14 residues. CDR3 nucleotides: TGTGCCAGCAGCCCGAGACAGGGGGCGGGTGAAGCTTTCTTT. This sequence encodes CASSPRQGAGEAFF.

The chain carries TRBV7-6 and TRBJ1-4; D may be TRBD1 (5 bases). The CDR3 is made up of 15 amino acids. V shed 3 bases and J shed 7 bases, with 15 bases lying between them. Germline CDR1 and CDR2: SGHVS and FNYEAQ. CDR3 coding DNA: TGTGCCAGCAGCTTGTCCGCAGGGTATCGTGAAAAACTGTTTTTT. Translated, it gives CASSLSAGYREKLFF.

The genes are TRBV21-1 and TRBJ1-1; the table gives TRBD1 as D, unverified against the DNA. TRBV21-1 corresponds to a pseudogene. The CDR3 has 15 amino acids. CDR3 protein: CASSKEGAPGTEAFF. The CDR3 nucleotides read TGTGCCAGCAGCAAAGAGGGGGCCCCGGGGACTGAAGCTTTCTTT.

This clone was counted a single time. The chain links TRBV7-8 to TRBJ2-7; TRBD1 aligns across 9 bases. Germline V gives CDR1 SGHVS, CDR2 FQNEAQ. There are 15 residues in the CDR3. V was clipped by 5 bases and J by 4 bases; unmatched bases: 9. CDR3 in DNA: TGTGCCAGCAGCGAAAAGACAGGGGGGACATACGAGCAGTACTTC. This codes for CASSEKTGGTYEQYF.

The chain employs TRBV4-2 and TRBJ1-2, with D possibly being TRBD1 (6 bases). There are 18 residues in the CDR3. V was clipped by 0 bases and J by 0 bases, with 17 bases between them. Germline assignment: CDR1 LGHNA and CDR2 YNFKEQ. CDR3 loop: CASSQDHRVYQANYGYTF. CDR3 DNA sequence: TGTGCCAGCAGCCAAGATCACAGGGTCTACCAAGCTAACTATGGCTACACCTTC.

V is TRBV27 and J is TRBJ1-4; tentative D call: TRBD1 (6 bases). The CDR3 runs 16 residues. Trimming took off 6 bases at V and 4 bases at J, with 18 bases between the two ends. Per the germline V gene, CDR1 is MNHEY and CDR2 is SMNVEV (reference sequence). As DNA, the CDR3 is TGTGCCAGCAGGACAAGGGGGGGGAGGGGTAATGAAAAACTGTTTTTT. Translating gives CASRTRGGRGNEKLFF.

V usage is TRBV7-2 and J usage is TRBJ2-3; D not certain. CDR3 size: 15 residues. Germline V CDR1 and CDR2: SGHTA, FQGNSA. V lost 3 bases, J lost 2 bases, and 12 bases lay in between. In nucleotides, the CDR3 is TGTGCCAGCAGCTTTAGGAGTTCTACCACAGATACGCAGTATTTT. Protein product: CASSFRSSTTDTQYF.